One sample yielded the 4 T cell receptor beta chains listed below, sequenced in a study of early T cells in non-severe SARS-CoV-2 infection. TCRdb analysed the 5' RACE reads with MiXCR anew, one entry per CDR3 protein. The repertoire holds tens of thousands of distinct CDR3 sequences, with about 12% as singletons. Sequenced here: whole blood, sampled at baseline. Receptors were obtained from an adult who was a healthcare worker with PCR-confirmed SARS-CoV-2 infection or an uninfected control (not recorded which). The donor label of this sample is uncertain.

The gene calls are TRBV6-6 and TRBJ2-3, with 10 bases lining up with TRBD2. CDR3 length equals 14 residues. Losses at the gene ends were 8 bases for V and 4 bases for J; bases not matched to a gene: 6. CDR1 and CDR2 from the germline V gene are MNHNY and SVGAGI (reference sequence). For the CDR3, the DNA is TGTGCCAGCGGATTAGCGGGGGGACCAGATACGCAGTATTTT. As protein: CASGLAGGPDTQYF.

The sample holds a few counts of this clonotype. The chain recombines TRBV3-1 with TRBJ2-7; tentatively, D is TRBD1 (6 bases). Trimming took 4 bases from V and 3 from J, leaving 19 bases between them. The CDR3 covers 16 residues. Germline-derived CDR1 and CDR2 are LGHDT and YNNKEL (reference sequence). CDR3 protein: CASSPITRQGCYEQYV. The CDR3 DNA reads as TGTGCCAGCAGCCCCATAACTAGGCAGGGGTGCTACGAGCAGTACGTC.

This clonotype was observed at least ten times. The gene calls are TRBV7-9 and TRBJ1-2; D may be TRBD1 (6 bases). This CDR3 is built from 15 residues. Germline V CDR1 and CDR2: SEHNR, FQNEAQ (reference sequence). The germline V and J ends were trimmed by 0 bases and 4 bases, with 12 bases remaining between them. The CDR3 reads CASSLAGAHGYGYTF. CDR3 DNA: TGTGCCAGCAGCTTAGCGGGGGCGCACGGCTATGGCTACACCTTC.

The chain has TRBV6-6 and TRBJ2-2; 12 nucleotides line up with TRBD1. The J segment lost 4 bases and the V segment lost 7 bases, leaving 10 bases of the junction unmatched. The CDR3 sequence is 17 residues long. Germline loops: CDR1 MNHNY, CDR2 SVGAGI (reference sequence). This CDR3 reads CASTYLGTGGGTGELFF. In nucleotides, the CDR3 is TGTGCCAGCACCTACTTAGGGACAGGGGGCGGCACCGGGGAGCTGTTTTTT.